This T cell receptor (beta chain) is drawn from a study of cytomegalovirus exposure and HLA in healthy donors. The CDR3 is 16 amino acids. V was pared by 4 bases and J by 0 bases, with 14 bases between. CDR1 and CDR2 (germline): SGHDT, YYEEEE. The table lists this clone with a few counts. Its antigen remains unknown. Study-level results: Previous analysis showed most TCR beta V segments were productive about 87% or about 30% of the time. Specificity of a few CMV-associated chains for CMV antigens was verified in vitro. On later analysis, the bulk of CMV-associated TCR beta chains appeared to be HLA-restricted. TCR beta V- and J-gene trimming, according to a later analysis, was linked to a missense DCLRE1C variant.

It was with 60 Vbeta and 13 Jbeta primers that the PCR ran. Measured with immunoSEQ multiplex PCR; TCRdb has only the in-frame clones, and not every one. This table holds about 190,000 clones, roughly four fifths found once. The sequenced material came from PBMCs. The chain recombines TRBV5-6 with TRBJ2-1, with unresolved D. This clonotype was sampled from a woman aged 25 to 39 in good health and CMV-seropositive. The CDR3 loop is CASSEIKLSSYNEQFF. Written as DNA, the CDR3 is TGTGCCAGCAGCGAAATCAAACTAAGCTCCTACAATGAGCAGTTCTTC.